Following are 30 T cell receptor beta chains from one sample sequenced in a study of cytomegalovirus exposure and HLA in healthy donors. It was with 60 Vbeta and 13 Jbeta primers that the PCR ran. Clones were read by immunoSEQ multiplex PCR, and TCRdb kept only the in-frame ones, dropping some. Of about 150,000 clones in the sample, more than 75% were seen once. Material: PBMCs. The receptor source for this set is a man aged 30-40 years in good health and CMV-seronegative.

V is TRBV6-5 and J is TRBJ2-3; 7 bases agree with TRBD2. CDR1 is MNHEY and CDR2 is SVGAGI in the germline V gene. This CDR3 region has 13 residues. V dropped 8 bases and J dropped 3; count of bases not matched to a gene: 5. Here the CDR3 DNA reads TGTGCCAGCCGCGCGGGGGAGACAGATACGCAGTATTTT. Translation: CASRAGETDTQYF.

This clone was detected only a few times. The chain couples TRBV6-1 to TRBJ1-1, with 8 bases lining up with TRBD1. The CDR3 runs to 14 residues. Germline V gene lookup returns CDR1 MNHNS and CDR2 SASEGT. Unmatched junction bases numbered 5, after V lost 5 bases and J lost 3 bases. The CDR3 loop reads CASSLDRAYTEAFF. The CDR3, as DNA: TGTGCCAGCAGTCTGGACAGGGCTTACACTGAAGCTTTCTTT.

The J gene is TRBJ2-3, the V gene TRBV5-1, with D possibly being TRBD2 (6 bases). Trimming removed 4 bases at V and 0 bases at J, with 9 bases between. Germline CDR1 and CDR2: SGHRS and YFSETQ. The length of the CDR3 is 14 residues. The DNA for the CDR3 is TGCGCCAGCAGCGCGAGCGGGAGCACAGATACGCAGTATTTT. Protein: CASSASGSTDTQYF.

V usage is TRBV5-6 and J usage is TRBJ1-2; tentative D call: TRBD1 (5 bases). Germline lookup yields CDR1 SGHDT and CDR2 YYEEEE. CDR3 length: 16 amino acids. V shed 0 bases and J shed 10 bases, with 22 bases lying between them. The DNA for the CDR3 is TGTGCCAGCAGCTTGGCCTATGAGACCATTATCAGGGACTACACCTTC. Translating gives CASSLAYETIIRDYTF.

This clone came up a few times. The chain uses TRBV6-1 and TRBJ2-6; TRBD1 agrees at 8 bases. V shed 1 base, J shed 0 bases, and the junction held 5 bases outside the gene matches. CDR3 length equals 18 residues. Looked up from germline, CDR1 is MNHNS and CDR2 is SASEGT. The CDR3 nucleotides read TGTGCCAGCAGTGAAGAATGGACAGGGAGCTCTGGGGCCAACGTCCTGACTTTC. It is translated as CASSEEWTGSSGANVLTF.

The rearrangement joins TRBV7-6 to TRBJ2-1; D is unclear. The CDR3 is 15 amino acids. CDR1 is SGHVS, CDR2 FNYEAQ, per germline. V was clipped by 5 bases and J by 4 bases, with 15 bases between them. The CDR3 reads CASSPSIWLYNEQFF. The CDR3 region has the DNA TGTGCCAGCAGCCCTAGTATCTGGTTATACAATGAGCAGTTCTTC.

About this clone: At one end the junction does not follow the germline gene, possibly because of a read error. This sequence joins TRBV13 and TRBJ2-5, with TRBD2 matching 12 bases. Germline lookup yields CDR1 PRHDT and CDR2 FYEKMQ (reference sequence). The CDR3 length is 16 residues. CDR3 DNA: TGTGCCAGCAGCTTAGGTAGGGCTAGCGGGAGGGCCCGGACCGACTTC. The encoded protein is CASSLGRASGRARTDF.

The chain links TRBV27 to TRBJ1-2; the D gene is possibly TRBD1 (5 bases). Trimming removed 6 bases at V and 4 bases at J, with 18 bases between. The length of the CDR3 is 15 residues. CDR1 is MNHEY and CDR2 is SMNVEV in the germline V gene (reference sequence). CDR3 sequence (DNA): TGTGCCAGCAGGCTTTCCGTCGGGCAGGGCTATGGCTACACCTTC. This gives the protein CASRLSVGQGYGYTF.

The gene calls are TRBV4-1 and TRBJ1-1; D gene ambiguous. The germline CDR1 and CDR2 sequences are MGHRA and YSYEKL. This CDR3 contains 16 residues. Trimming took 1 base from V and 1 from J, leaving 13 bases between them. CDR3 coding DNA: TGCGCCAGCAGCCAAGCGTTGATCCGGGAGAACACTGAAGCTTTCTTT. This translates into CASSQALIRENTEAFF.

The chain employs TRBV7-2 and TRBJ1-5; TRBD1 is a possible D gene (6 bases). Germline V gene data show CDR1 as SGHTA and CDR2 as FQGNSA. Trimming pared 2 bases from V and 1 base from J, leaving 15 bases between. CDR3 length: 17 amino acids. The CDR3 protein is CASSLLGGRGSNQPQHF. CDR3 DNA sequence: TGTGCCAGCAGCTTATTAGGGGGAAGAGGCAGCAATCAGCCCCAGCATTTT.

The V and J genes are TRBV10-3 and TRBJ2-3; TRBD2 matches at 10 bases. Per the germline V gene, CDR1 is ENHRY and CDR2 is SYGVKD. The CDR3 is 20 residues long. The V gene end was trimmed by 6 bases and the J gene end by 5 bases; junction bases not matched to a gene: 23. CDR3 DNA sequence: TGTGCCATCAGAAAGGATGGAGGGGGCTTAGCGGGAGGCTTCATAGATACGCAGTATTTT. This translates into CAIRKDGGGLAGGFIDTQYF.

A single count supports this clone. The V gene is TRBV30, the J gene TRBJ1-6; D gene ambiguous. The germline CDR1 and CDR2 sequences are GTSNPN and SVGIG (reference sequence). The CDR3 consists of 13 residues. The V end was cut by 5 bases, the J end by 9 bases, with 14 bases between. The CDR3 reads CAWATQGSSPLHF. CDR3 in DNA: TGTGCCTGGGCTACTCAAGGGAGTTCACCCCTCCACTTT.

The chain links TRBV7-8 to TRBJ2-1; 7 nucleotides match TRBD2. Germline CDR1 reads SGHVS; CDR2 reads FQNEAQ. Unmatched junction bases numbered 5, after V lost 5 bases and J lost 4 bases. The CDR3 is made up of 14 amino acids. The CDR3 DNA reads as TGTGCCAGCAGCACACGGGGGGTTTACAATGAGCAGTTCTTC. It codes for CASSTRGVYNEQFF.

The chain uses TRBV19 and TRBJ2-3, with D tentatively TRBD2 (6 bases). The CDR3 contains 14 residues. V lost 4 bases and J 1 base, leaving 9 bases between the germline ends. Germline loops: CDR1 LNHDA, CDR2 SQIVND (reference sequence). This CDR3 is CASSSGTRTDTQYF. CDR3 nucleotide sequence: TGTGCCAGTAGTAGCGGGACTCGCACAGATACGCAGTATTTT.

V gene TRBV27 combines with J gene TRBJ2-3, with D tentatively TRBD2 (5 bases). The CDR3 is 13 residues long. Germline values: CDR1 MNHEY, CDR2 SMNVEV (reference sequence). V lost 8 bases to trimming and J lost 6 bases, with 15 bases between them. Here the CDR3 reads CASRKGAWDTQYF. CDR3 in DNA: TGTGCCAGCCGGAAGGGAGCGTGGGATACGCAGTATTTT.

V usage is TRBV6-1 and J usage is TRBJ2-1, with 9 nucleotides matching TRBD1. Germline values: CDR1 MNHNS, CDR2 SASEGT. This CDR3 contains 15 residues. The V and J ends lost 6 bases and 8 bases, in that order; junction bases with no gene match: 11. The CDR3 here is CASRPGTGNSYEQFF. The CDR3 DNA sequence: TGTGCCAGCAGGCCCGGGACAGGGAATAGTTATGAGCAGTTCTTC.

The CDR3 reads CASSTPGTSGRARTDTQYF. CDR3 DNA sequence: TGTGCCAGCAGCACTCCCGGGACTAGCGGGAGGGCCCGCACAGATACGCAGTATTTT. The chain links TRBV21-1 to TRBJ2-3; the table's D call, TRBD2, has no DNA check behind it. TRBV21-1 is deemed a pseudogene. The CDR3 spans 19 residues.

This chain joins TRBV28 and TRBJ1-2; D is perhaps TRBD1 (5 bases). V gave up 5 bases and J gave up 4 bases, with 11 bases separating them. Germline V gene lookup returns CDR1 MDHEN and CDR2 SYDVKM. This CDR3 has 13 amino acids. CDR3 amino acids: CASSQQETYGYTF. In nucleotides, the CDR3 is TGTGCCAGCAGTCAACAGGAAACCTATGGCTACACCTTC.

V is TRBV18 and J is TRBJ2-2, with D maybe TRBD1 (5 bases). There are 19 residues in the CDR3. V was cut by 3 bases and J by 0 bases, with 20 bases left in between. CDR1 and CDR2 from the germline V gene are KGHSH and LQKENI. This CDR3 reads CASSPIYAQGLANTGELFF. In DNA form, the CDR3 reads TGTGCCAGCTCACCTATCTACGCGCAGGGCCTGGCGAACACCGGGGAGCTGTTTTTT.

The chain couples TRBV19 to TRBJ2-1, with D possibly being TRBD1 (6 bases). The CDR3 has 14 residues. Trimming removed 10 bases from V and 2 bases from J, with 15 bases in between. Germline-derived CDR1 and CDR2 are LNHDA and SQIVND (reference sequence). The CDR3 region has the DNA TGTGCCACTACCCCCAGGGGTACCTACAATGAGCAGTTCTTC. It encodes CATTPRGTYNEQFF.

CDR3 loop: CAISAGLESSKSYNEQFF. Here the CDR3 DNA reads TGTGCCATCAGTGCTGGACTAGAGTCGAGTAAGTCCTACAATGAGCAGTTCTTC. The genes are TRBV10-3 and TRBJ2-1; TRBD2 matches 7 bases. Germline-derived CDR1 and CDR2 are ENHRY and SYGVKD. V was clipped by 4 bases and J by 1 base; unmatched bases: 13. The CDR3 contains 18 residues.

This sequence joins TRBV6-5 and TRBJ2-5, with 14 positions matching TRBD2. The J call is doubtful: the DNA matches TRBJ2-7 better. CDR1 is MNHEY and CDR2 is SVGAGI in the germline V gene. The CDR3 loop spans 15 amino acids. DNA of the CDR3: TGTGCCAGCAGAGGTGGGACTAGCGGGAGCCACGAGCAGTACTTC. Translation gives CASRGGTSGSHEQYF.

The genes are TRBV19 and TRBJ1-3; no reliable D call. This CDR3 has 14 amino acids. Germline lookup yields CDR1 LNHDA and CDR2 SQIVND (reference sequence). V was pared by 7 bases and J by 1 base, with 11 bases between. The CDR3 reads CASTPTGSGNTIYF. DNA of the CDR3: TGTGCCAGTACCCCGACGGGGTCTGGAAACACCATATATTTT.

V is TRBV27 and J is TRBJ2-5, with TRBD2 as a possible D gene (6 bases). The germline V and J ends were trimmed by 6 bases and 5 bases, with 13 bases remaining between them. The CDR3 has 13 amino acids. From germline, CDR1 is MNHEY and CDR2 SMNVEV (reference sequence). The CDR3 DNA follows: TGTGCCAGCAGGGATCGGGGGTGGGAGACCCAGTACTTC. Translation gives CASRDRGWETQYF.

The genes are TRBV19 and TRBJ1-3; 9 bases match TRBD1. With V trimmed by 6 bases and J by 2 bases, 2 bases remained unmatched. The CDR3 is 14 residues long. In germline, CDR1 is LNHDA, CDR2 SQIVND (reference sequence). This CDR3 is CASRRQGAGNTIYF. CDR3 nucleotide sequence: TGTGCCAGTAGGAGACAGGGGGCTGGAAACACCATATATTTT.

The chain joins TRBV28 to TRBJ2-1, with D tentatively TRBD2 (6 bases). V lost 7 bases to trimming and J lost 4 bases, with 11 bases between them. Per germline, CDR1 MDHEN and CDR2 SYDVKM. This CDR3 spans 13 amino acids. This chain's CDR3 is CASNPTSYNEQFF. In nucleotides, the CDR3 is TGTGCCAGCAATCCGACTAGTTACAATGAGCAGTTCTTC.

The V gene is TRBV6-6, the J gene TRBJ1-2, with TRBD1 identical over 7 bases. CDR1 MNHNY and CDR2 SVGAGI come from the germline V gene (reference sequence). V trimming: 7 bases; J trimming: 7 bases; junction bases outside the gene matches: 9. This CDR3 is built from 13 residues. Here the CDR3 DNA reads TGTGCCAGCACCCAAACAGGGGCGGGTGGCTACACCTTC. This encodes CASTQTGAGGYTF.

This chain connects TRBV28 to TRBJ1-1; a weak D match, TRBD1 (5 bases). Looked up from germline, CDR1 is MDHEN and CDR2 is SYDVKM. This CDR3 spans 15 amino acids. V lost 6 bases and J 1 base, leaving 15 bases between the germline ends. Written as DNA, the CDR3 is TGTGCCAGCAGGAGGACCAGGGCTGGGAACACTGAAGCTTTCTTT. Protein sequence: CASRRTRAGNTEAFF.

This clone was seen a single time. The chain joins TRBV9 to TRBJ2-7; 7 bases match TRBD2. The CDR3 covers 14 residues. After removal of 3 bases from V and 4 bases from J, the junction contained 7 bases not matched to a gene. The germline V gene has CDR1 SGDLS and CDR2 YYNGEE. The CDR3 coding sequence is TGTGCCAGCAGCGAAGGCGGGAGAGGTTACGAGCAGTACTTC. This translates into CASSEGGRGYEQYF.

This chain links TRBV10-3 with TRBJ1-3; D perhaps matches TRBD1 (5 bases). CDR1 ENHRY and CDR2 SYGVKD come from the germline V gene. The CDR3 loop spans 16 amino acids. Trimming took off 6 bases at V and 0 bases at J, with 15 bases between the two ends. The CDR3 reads CAIRGMDTGSGNTIYF. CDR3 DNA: TGTGCCATCAGGGGGATGGACACAGGCTCTGGAAACACCATATATTTT.